The clone carrying this T cell receptor beta chain occurred a few times. Its antigen is not known. This specimen comes from a study of T cell responses to AZD1222 COVID-19 vaccine. Study conclusions and caveats: Targets within unmutated variant regions were reportedly found for nearly half of spike-specific TCRs. Samples come after the peak T cell response, not at day 14. Most donors were white British, females outnumbered males, and clonal diversity was possibly underestimated. Spike-specific TCR breadth and depth went up after people got two AZD1222 doses.

Sequenced by immunoSEQ multiplex PCR; TCRdb stores in-frame clones only, minus some. The top ten clones hold about 3.8% of a sample with roughly 150,000 clones, over 80% of them seen once. The input for sequencing was peripheral blood, taken 28 days after the second AZD1222 dose. This clonotype originated in an adult who received the AZD1222 COVID-19 vaccine.

The CDR3 sequence is CASSRESTDTQYF. CDR3 DNA: TGTGCCAGCAGTAGAGAGAGCACAGATACGCAGTATTTT. The J gene is TRBJ2-3, the V gene TRBV6-4; D unclear. This CDR3 has 13 residues. CDR1 is MRHNA and CDR2 is SNTAGT in the germline V gene. Trimming took 5 bases from V and 0 from J, leaving 6 bases between them.